This T cell receptor (beta chain) was obtained from a study of blood T cell repertoires in COVID-19. Looked up from germline, CDR1 is SQVTM and CDR2 is ANQGSEA. Trimming shortened V by 4 bases and J by 4 bases, and 11 bases separated the two germline ends. This CDR3 is built from 14 residues. Here immunoSEQ multiplex PCR was the method, and the copy in TCRdb shows in-frame clones only, minus some. The repertoire holds 150,000 to 200,000 clones, 86% seen once, with 9.5% to 12% in the top ten. The genes are TRBV29-1 and TRBJ2-6; D perhaps matches TRBD1 (6 bases). The sequenced material came from peripheral blood. This TCR was recovered from a woman in her sixties with COVID-19, enrolled during active disease. CDR3 sequence: CSVGAGDGANVLTF. In DNA form, the CDR3 reads TGCAGCGTTGGGGCAGGGGACGGGGCCAACGTCCTGACTTTC.